These T cell receptor beta chains were read from a single sample in a study of T cell repertoires in cytomegalovirus infection. One entry per CDR3 protein, called by TCRdb with MiXCR from the reads. The profile shows just over 450,000 distinct CDR3 sequences, 42% of them singletons. No antigen has been assigned to these receptors. This specimen consisted of cultured PBMCs, obtained from culture after CMV antigen stimulation. The receptors shown here come from a human donor in good health (CMV status not recorded). Some clones in this sample may be carry-over from other donors' samples. CDR3s include the opening cysteine and the closing phenylalanine or tryptophan. Fields, in order: clone size, V gene, D gene, J gene, CDR3 protein, CDR3 DNA. A D gene is named only where the DNA matches it firmly. Only part of the rows carry a size: once, few, many, or a class if the clone is expanded.

clone size: .; V gene: TRBV20-1; D gene: .; J gene: TRBJ2-5; CDR3 protein: CSASRAGETQYF; CDR3 DNA: TGCAGTGCTAGTAGGGCTGGGGAGACCCAGTACTTC
clone size: few; V gene: TRBV2; D gene: TRBD2; J gene: TRBJ2-1; CDR3 protein: CASLGLAGAHEQFF; CDR3 DNA: TGTGCCAGCTTGGGACTAGCGGGAGCACATGAGCAGTTCTTC
clone size: few; V gene: TRBV7-2; D gene: TRBD2; J gene: TRBJ2-7; CDR3 protein: CASSLSGSGYEQYF; CDR3 DNA: TGTGCCAGCAGCCTTAGCGGGAGCGGCTACGAGCAGTACTTC
clone size: few; V gene: TRBV5-5; D gene: .; J gene: TRBJ2-5; CDR3 protein: CASSPTTASQETQYF; CDR3 DNA: TGTGCCAGCAGCCCCACGACTGCCTCCCAAGAGACCCAGTACTTC
clone size: .; V gene: TRBV10-3; D gene: .; J gene: TRBJ1-2; CDR3 protein: CAISDLFSNYGYTF; CDR3 DNA: TGTGCCATCAGTGATCTTTTCTCGAACTATGGCTACACCTTC
clone size: .; V gene: TRBV24-1; D gene: .; J gene: TRBJ2-3; CDR3 protein: CATSDPTGPADTQYF; CDR3 DNA: TGTGCCACCAGTGACCCCACAGGGCCCGCAGATACGCAGTATTTT
clone size: few; V gene: TRBV7-6; D gene: .; J gene: TRBJ2-1; CDR3 protein: CASSLDYYSQDEQFF; CDR3 DNA: TGTGCCAGCAGCTTAGATTACTACAGTCAAGATGAGCAGTTCTTC
clone size: .; V gene: TRBV7-8; D gene: TRBD2; J gene: TRBJ2-2; CDR3 protein: CASSLLLAGGVMGAGELFF; CDR3 DNA: TGTGCCAGCAGCCTCCTACTAGCGGGAGGGGTAATGGGGGCCGGGGAGCTGTTTTTT
clone size: few; V gene: TRBV20-1; D gene: .; J gene: TRBJ1-5; CDR3 protein: CSARDDGELLNQPQHF; CDR3 DNA: TGCAGTGCTAGAGATGACGGGGAGCTCCTGAATCAGCCCCAGCATTTT
clone size: .; V gene: TRBV5-1; D gene: TRBD2; J gene: TRBJ2-1; CDR3 protein: CASSLAVAGGDNEQFF; CDR3 DNA: TGCGCCAGCAGCTTGGCCGTGGCGGGGGGCGACAATGAGCAGTTCTTC
clone size: .; V gene: TRBV27; D gene: .; J gene: TRBJ1-2; CDR3 protein: CASSSDRNGGYTF; CDR3 DNA: TGTGCCAGCAGTTCAGACCGGAACGGGGGCTACACCTTC
clone size: .; V gene: TRBV12-3/TRBV12-4; D gene: .; J gene: TRBJ1-2; CDR3 protein: CASSRVRGANGYTF; CDR3 DNA: TGTGCCAGCAGTCGTGTTCGTGGAGCGAATGGCTACACCTTC
clone size: .; V gene: TRBV7-2; D gene: .; J gene: TRBJ1-3; CDR3 protein: CASSPPESSRNTIYF; CDR3 DNA: TGTGCCAGCAGCCCCCCCGAGTCATCAAGGAACACCATATATTTT
clone size: .; V gene: TRBV5-1; D gene: TRBD2; J gene: TRBJ2-1; CDR3 protein: CASSPPASGGGPEFF; CDR3 DNA: TGCGCCAGCAGCCCCCCGGCTAGCGGGGGCGGCCCCGAGTTCTTC
clone size: few; V gene: TRBV6-1; D gene: TRBD2; J gene: TRBJ2-7; CDR3 protein: CASRSPSGLIYEQYF; CDR3 DNA: TGTGCCAGCAGATCTCCTAGCGGACTAATCTACGAGCAGTACTTC